This paragraph covers one TCR beta chain sequence. What it binds is not known. A read error is possible here, since a much larger clone lies one base away. TCRdb re-analysed the reads in MiXCR, keeping a single row per CDR3 protein. Among hundreds of thousands of distinct CDR3 sequences listed, over 9% were seen once. The CDR3 contains 14 residues. Germline V gives CDR1 DFQATT, CDR2 SNEGSKA (reference sequence). The data derive from a study of T cell repertoires in cytomegalovirus infection. Study-level information: Both CMV infection and a matching HLA type were indicated by public TCR beta signatures.

General study findings and limits: In two of eight donors, the top clonotype was HLA-C-restricted CMV-specific. Cumulative frequency of public TCR beta families picked out carriers of CMV plus the relevant HLA.

The chain is built from TRBV20-1 and TRBJ2-5, with TRBD2 matching over 9 bases. This TCR was sampled from a human donor in good health (CMV status not recorded). Some clones in this sample may be carry-over from other donors' samples. Sequencing input: PBMCs. This chain's CDR3 is CSARDSGSGEIQYF. CDR3 in DNA: TGCAGTGCTAGAGATAGCGGGAGCGGGGAGATCCAGTACTTC.